The 5 T cell receptor beta chains presented below share a single source sample, sequenced in a study of identical twins (dated by TCRdb to about 2016). The method was 5' RACE. The run used an Illumina HiSeq 2000. The raw public data were reprocessed by TCRdb itself: fastp quality trimming at Q25, MiXCR clonotype calling, in-frame beta chains only. CDR3 protein duplicates are merged, each entry listing the most common genes and DNA. The sample table holds 500,000 to 600,000 distinct CDR3 sequences, of which 20% to 25% were seen once. The top ten hold roughly 0.9% of the sample. These sequences were also reported in another study, on T cells expressing NK-cell markers.

Sequencing was carried out using CD4+ T cells sorted from blood. Receptor source: a woman in her late teens or twenties in good health.

V is TRBV20-1 and J is TRBJ2-7, with 10 bases lining up with TRBD2. The CDR3 has 16 residues. Unmatched junction bases numbered 12, after V lost 0 bases and J lost 7 bases. The germline CDR1 and CDR2 sequences are DFQATT and SNEGSKA (reference sequence). CDR3 sequence: CSARDMASGSTYEQYF. CDR3 DNA sequence: TGCAGTGCTAGAGATATGGCTAGCGGGAGTACATATGAGCAGTACTTC.

This sequence joins TRBV4-3 and TRBJ2-2, with D unresolved. CDR3 size: 16 residues. V gave up 3 bases and J gave up 1 base, with 12 bases separating them. CDR1 is LGHNA, CDR2 YSLEER, per germline. The CDR3 region is CASSHSAGRNTGELFF. CDR3 DNA: TGCGCCAGCAGCCATTCCGCCGGCCGGAACACCGGGGAGCTGTTTTTT.

This clonotype was detected a few times. The CDR3 sequence: CSALLGAGDNEQYF. The CDR3 region has the DNA TGCAGTGCGCTCCTCGGGGCGGGAGATAACGAGCAGTACTTC. The chain carries TRBV20-1 and TRBJ2-7; 7 bases map to TRBD2. V trimming: 6 bases; J trimming: 5 bases; junction bases outside the gene matches: 13. Germline V gene data show CDR1 as DFQATT and CDR2 as SNEGSKA (reference sequence). This CDR3 region has 14 residues.

This chain links TRBV5-1 with TRBJ2-7, with TRBD2 identical over 7 bases. The CDR3 length is 13 residues. The junction had 0 bases not matched to a gene; V was cut back by 3 bases and J by 0 bases. CDR1 SGHRS and CDR2 YFSETQ come from the germline V gene. The CDR3 DNA reads as TGCGCCAGCAGCTGGGGGGGCTCCTACGAGCAGTACTTC. It codes for CASSWGGSYEQYF.

V is TRBV7-9 and J is TRBJ2-5, with D perhaps matching TRBD1 (6 bases). Germline lookup yields CDR1 SEHNR and CDR2 FQNEAQ (reference sequence). Trimming shortened V by 2 bases and J by 1 base, and 8 bases separated the two germline ends. The CDR3 is 14 residues long. The CDR3 bases are TGTGCCAGCAGCTTAATGACAGGCCAAGAGACCCAGTACTTC. Residues: CASSLMTGQETQYF.